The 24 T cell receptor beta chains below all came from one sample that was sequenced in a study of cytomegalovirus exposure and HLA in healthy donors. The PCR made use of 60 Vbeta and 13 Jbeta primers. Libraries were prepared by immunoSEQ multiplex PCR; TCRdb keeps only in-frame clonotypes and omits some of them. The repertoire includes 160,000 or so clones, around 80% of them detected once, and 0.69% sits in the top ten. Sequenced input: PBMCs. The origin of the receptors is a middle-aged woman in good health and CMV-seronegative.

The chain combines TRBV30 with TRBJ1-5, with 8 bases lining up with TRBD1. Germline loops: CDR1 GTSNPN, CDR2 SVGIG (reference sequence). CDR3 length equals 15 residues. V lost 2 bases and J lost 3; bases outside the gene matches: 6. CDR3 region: CAWSPGGPLNQPQHF. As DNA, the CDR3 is TGTGCCTGGAGTCCAGGGGGCCCCCTCAATCAGCCCCAGCATTTT.

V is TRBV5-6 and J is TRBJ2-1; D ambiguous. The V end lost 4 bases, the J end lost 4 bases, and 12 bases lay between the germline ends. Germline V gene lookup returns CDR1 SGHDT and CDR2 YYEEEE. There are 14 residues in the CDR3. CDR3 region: CASSPRSAYNEQFF. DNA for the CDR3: TGTGCCAGCAGCCCAAGGAGCGCGTACAATGAGCAGTTCTTC.

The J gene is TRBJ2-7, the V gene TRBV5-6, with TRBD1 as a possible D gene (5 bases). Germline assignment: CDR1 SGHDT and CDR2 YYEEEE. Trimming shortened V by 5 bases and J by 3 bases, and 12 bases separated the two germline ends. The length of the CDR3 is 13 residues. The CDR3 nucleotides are TGTGCCAGCAGGGCGGACACCAGCTACGAGCAGTACTTC. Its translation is CASRADTSYEQYF.

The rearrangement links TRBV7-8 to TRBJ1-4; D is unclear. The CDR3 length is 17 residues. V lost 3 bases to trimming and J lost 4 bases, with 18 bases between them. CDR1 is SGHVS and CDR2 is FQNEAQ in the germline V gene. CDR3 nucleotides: TGTGCCAGCAGCTTCTACCCGGACGGGAATCGTAATGAAAAACTGTTTTTT. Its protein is CASSFYPDGNRNEKLFF.

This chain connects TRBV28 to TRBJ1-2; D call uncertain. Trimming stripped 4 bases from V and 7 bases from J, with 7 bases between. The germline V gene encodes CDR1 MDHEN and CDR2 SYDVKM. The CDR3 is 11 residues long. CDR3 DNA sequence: TGTGCCAGCAGTTCCCCAGGTGGCTACACCTTC. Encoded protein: CASSSPGGYTF.

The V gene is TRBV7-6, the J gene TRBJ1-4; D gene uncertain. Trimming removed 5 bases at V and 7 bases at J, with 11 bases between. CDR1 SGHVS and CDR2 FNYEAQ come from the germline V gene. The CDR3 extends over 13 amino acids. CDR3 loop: CASSPPGFEKLFF. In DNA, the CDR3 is TGTGCCAGCAGCCCCCCCGGGTTTGAAAAACTGTTTTTT.

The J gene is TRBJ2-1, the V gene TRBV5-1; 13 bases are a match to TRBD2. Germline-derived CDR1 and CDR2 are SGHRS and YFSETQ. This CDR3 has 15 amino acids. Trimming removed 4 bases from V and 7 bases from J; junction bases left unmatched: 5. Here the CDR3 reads CASSDGTSGNNEQFF. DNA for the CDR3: TGCGCCAGCAGCGACGGGACTAGCGGGAATAATGAGCAGTTCTTC.

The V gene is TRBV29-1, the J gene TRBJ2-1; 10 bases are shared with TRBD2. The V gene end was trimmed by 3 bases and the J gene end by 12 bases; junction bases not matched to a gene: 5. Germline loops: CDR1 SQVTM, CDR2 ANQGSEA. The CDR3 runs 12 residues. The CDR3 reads CSVEFSGRRQFF. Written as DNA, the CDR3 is TGCAGCGTTGAGTTTAGCGGGAGGCGGCAGTTCTTC.

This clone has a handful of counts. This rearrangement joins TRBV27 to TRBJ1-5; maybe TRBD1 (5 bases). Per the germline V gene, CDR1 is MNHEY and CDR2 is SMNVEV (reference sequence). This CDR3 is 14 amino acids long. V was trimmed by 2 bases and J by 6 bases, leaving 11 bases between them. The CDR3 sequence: CASSLTGYGQPQHF. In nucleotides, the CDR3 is TGTGCCAGCAGTTTAACAGGCTATGGTCAGCCCCAGCATTTT.

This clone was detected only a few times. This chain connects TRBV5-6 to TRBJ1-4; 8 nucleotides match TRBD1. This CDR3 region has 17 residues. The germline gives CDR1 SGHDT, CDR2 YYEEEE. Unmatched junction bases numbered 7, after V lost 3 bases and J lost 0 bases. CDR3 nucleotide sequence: TGTGCCAGCAGCTACGGACAGGGCCTCGCAACTAATGAAAAACTGTTTTTT. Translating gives CASSYGQGLATNEKLFF.

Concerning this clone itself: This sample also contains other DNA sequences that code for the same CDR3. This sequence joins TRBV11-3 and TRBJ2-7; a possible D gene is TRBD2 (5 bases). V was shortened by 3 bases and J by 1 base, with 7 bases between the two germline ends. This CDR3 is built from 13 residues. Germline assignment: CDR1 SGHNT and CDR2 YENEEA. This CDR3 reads CASSFRTSYEQYF. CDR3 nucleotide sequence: TGTGCCAGCAGCTTCAGGACTTCCTACGAGCAGTACTTC.

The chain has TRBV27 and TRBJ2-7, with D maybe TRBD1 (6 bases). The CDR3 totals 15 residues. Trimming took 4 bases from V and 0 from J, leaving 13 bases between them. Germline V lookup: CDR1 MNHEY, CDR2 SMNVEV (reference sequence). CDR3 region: CASSSRTENSYEQYF. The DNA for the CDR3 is TGTGCCAGCAGTTCGCGGACAGAGAACTCCTACGAGCAGTACTTC.

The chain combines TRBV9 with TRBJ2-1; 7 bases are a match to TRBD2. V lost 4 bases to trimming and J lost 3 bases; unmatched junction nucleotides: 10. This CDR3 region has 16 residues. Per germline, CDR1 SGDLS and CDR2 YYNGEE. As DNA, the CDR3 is TGTGCCAGCAGCCCGCTTATCCAGCGGGACTACAATGAGCAGTTCTTC. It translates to CASSPLIQRDYNEQFF.

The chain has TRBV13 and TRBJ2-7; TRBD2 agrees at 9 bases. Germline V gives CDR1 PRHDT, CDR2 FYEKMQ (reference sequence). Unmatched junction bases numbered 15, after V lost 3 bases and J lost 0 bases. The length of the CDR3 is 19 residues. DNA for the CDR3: TGTGCCAGCAGCTTCTCCCGATTAGCGGGGGCCGAGGGCTCCTACGAGCAGTACTTC. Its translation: CASSFSRLAGAEGSYEQYF. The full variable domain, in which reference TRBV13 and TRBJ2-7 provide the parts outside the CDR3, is AAGVIQSPRHLIKEKRETATLKCYPIPRHDTVYWYQQGPGQDPQFLISFYEKMQSDKGSIPDRFSAQQFSDYHSELNMSSLELGDSALYFCASSFSRLAGAEGSYEQYFGPGTRLTVT.

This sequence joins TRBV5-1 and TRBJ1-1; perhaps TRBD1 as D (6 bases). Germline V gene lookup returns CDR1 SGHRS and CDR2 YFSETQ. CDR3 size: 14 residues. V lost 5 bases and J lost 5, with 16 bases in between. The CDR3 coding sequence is TGCGCCAGCAGACACCAGGACAGTGCGACTGAAGCTTTCTTT. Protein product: CASRHQDSATEAFF.

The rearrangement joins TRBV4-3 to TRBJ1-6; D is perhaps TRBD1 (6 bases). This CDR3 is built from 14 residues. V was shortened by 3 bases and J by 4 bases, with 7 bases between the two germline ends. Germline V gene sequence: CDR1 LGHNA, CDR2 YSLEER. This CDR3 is CASSQDSYNSPLHF. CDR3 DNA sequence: TGCGCCAGCAGCCAGGACAGTTATAATTCACCCCTCCACTTT.

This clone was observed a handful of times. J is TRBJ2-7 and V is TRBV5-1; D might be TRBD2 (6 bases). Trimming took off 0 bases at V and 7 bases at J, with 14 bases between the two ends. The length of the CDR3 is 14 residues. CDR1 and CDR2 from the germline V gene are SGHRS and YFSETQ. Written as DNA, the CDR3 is TGCGCCAGCAGCTTGGCAGCGGCCGCGGGGGAGCAGTACTTC. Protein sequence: CASSLAAAAGEQYF.

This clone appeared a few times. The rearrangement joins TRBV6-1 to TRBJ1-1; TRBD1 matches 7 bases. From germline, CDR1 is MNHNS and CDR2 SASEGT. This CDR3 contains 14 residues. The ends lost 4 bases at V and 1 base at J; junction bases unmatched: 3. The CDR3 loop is CASSAGTANTEAFF. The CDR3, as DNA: TGTGCCAGCAGTGCCGGGACAGCGAACACTGAAGCTTTCTTT.

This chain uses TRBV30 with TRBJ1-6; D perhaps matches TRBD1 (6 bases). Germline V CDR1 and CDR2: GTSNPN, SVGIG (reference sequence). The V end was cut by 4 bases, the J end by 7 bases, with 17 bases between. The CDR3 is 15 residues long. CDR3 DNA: TGTGCCTGGACAAAAACCGGGACAAAAAATTCACCCCTCCACTTT. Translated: CAWTKTGTKNSPLHF. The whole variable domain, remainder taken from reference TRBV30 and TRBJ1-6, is SQTIHQWPATLVQPVGSPLSLECTVEGTSNPNLYWYRQAAGRGLQLLFYSVGIGQISSEVPQNLSASRPQDRQFILSSKKLLLSDSGFYLCAWTKTGTKNSPLHFGNGTRLTVT.

This CDR3 is CSVLGQMNTEAFF. The CDR3 nucleotides read TGCAGCGTTCTCGGACAAATGAACACTGAAGCTTTCTTT. J is TRBJ1-1 and V is TRBV29-1; D possibly corresponds to TRBD1 (5 bases). The CDR3 covers 13 residues. The V end lost 5 bases, the J end lost 0 bases, and 10 bases lay between the germline ends. Germline V CDR1 and CDR2: SQVTM, ANQGSEA.

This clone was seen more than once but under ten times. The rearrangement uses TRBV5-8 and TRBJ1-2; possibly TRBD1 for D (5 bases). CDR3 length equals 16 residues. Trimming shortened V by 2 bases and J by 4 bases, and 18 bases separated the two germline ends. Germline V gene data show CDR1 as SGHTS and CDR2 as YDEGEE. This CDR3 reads CASSLPGLTQSYGYTF. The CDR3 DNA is TGTGCCAGCAGCTTACCAGGGCTTACCCAGTCCTATGGCTACACCTTC.

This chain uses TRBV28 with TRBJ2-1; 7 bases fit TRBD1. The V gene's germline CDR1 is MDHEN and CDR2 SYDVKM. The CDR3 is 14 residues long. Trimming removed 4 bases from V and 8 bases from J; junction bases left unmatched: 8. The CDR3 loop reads CASSYPTGKDEQFF. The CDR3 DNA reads TGTGCCAGCAGTTACCCGACAGGGAAGGATGAGCAGTTCTTC.

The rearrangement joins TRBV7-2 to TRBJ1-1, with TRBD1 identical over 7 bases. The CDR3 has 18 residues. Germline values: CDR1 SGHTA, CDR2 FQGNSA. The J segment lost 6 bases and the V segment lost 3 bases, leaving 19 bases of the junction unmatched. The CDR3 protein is CASSFNRVEGAGEAEAFF. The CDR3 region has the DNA TGTGCCAGCAGCTTCAATCGGGTCGAGGGGGCGGGTGAGGCTGAAGCTTTCTTT.

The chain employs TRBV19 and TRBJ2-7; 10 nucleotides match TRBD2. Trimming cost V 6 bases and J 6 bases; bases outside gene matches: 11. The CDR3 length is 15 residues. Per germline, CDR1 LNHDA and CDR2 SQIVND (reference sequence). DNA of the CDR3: TGTGCCAGTAGGGGGAAGCGGGGGGGCCCTGCCGAGCAGTACTTC. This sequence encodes CASRGKRGGPAEQYF.